A selection of T cell receptor beta chains follows, all from one sample in a study of cytotoxic CD8 clonotypes in ibrutinib-treated CLL. Repertoires were generated with immunoSEQ multiplex PCR, while TCRdb's copy carries only in-frame clones and drops some. The sample comprises approximately 170,000 clones, roughly 90% of which are singletons, and approximately 2.9% rests with the top ten. Sequences were derived from PBMCs, sampled at disease progression, from a patient treated with ibrutinib. All receptors derive from a human donor with chronic lymphocytic leukemia. The CDR3 runs from the conserved cysteine through the conserved F or W. A D gene is named only where the DNA matches it firmly. Clone size appears in some rows only: once, few, many, or a class for an expanded clone.

d_gene	v_gene	j_gene	abundance	CDR3aa	CDR3nt
TRBD2	TRBV6-5	TRBJ2-1	.	CASRGLAVNEQFF	TGTGCCAGCAGAGGACTAGCGGTCAATGAGCAGTTCTTC
TRBD1	TRBV27	TRBJ2-7	.	CASSYGTGSFEQYF	TGTGCCAGCAGTTATGGGACAGGGTCTTTCGAGCAGTACTTC
.	TRBV5-1	TRBJ2-2	.	CASRGDTSNTGELFF	TGCGCCAGCAGGGGGGACACGTCGAACACCGGGGAGCTGTTTTTT
.	TRBV6-1	TRBJ2-7	few	CASSEANAYEQYF	TGTGCCAGCAGTGAAGCTAATGCCTACGAGCAGTACTTC
TRBD1	TRBV19	TRBJ2-5	.	CASSFGQGPWETQYF	TGTGCCAGTAGTTTCGGACAGGGTCCCTGGGAGACCCAGTACTTC
TRBD1	TRBV12-5	TRBJ1-1	.	CASGQGTATEAFF	TGTGCTAGCGGACAGGGAACGGCTACTGAAGCTTTCTTT
.	TRBV27	TRBJ1-2	.	CASSLGGTNYGYTF	TGTGCCAGCAGTTTAGGAGGGACTAACTATGGCTACACCTTC
TRBD2	TRBV10-1	TRBJ2-1	.	CASSLAGGDEQFF	TGCGCCAGCAGCTTAGCGGGAGGGGATGAGCAGTTCTTC
.	TRBV19	TRBJ1-2	.	CASSSILGPRDGYTF	TGTGCCAGTAGTAGCATTTTGGGCCCGAGGGATGGCTACACCTTC
TRBD1	TRBV5-1	TRBJ2-7	.	CASSLGPRDRDYEQYF	TGCGCCAGCAGCTTGGGCCCCCGGGACAGGGACTACGAGCAGTACTTC
.	TRBV5-4	TRBJ1-1	.	CASSLVGEDTEAFF	TGTGCCAGCAGCCTGGTGGGGGAGGACACTGAAGCTTTCTTT
.	TRBV4-1	TRBJ1-5	.	CASSPLGREGNQPQHF	TGCGCCAGCAGCCCTTTGGGCAGGGAGGGCAATCAGCCCCAGCATTTT
.	TRBV7-9	TRBJ1-3	.	CASSIPVPRAYSGNTIYF	TGTGCCAGCAGTATACCCGTTCCCCGGGCCTACTCTGGAAACACCATATATTTT
.	TRBV19	TRBJ1-2	.	CASSTRRGSNYGYTF	TGTGCCAGTAGTACCCGGCGTGGATCTAACTATGGCTACACCTTC
.	TRBV11-3	TRBJ2-5	.	CASSLGVSGVQETQYF	TGTGCCAGCAGCTTAGGAGTTAGCGGAGTACAAGAGACCCAGTACTTC
.	TRBV6-1	TRBJ2-1	.	CASIWGFGYNEQFF	TGTGCCAGCATATGGGGGTTCGGCTACAATGAGCAGTTCTTC
.	TRBV28	TRBJ2-7	.	CASSFQGGGYEQYF	TGTGCCAGCAGTTTCCAAGGGGGTGGCTACGAGCAGTACTTC
TRBD1	TRBV7-2	TRBJ2-7	.	CASSQAPGQGSREQYF	TGTGCCAGCAGCCAGGCCCCGGGACAGGGAAGTCGCGAGCAGTACTTC
TRBD2	TRBV7-3	TRBJ2-3	.	CASSLSGGHRTDTQYF	TGTGCCAGCAGCTTATCGGGGGGGCATCGCACAGATACGCAGTATTTT
.	TRBV4-1	TRBJ2-2	.	CASSHTRSTIGGVYPNTGELFF	TGCGCCAGCAGCCACACCCGTTCGACGATCGGGGGAGTCTACCCGAACACCGGGGAGCTGTTTTTT
.	TRBV6-1	TRBJ1-5	.	CASSDLAGYSNQPQHF	TGTGCCAGCAGTGACCTAGCGGGGTATAGCAATCAGCCCCAGCATTTT
TRBD1	TRBV6-1	TRBJ1-1	.	CASSHATGGAEAFF	TGTGCCAGCAGTCATGCGACAGGGGGAGCTGAAGCTTTCTTT
.	TRBV29-1	TRBJ2-1	.	CSVSLRADNEQFF	TGCAGCGTTTCCCTCCGGGCCGACAATGAGCAGTTCTTC
.	TRBV4-2	TRBJ2-1	.	CASSRARYNEQFF	TGTGCCAGCAGCCGGGCCCGCTACAATGAGCAGTTCTTC
.	TRBV2	TRBJ2-1	.	CASSQDGPEQFF	TGTGCCAGCAGCCAGGACGGCCCTGAGCAGTTCTTC
.	TRBV7-2	TRBJ1-5	.	CASSLAGRGGSNQPQHF	TGTGCCAGCAGCTTAGCCGGGAGGGGGGGAAGCAATCAGCCCCAGCATTTT
.	TRBV27	TRBJ2-2	once	CASSHGTTGELFF	TGTGCCAGCAGCCACGGGACCACCGGGGAGCTGTTTTTT
.	TRBV7-3	TRBJ1-1	.	CASSLMMVTEAFF	TGTGCCAGCAGCTTAATGATGGTCACTGAAGCTTTCTTT
.	TRBV18	TRBJ2-7	.	CASSPPARAYEQYF	TGTGCCAGCTCACCACCGGCGAGGGCCTACGAGCAGTACTTC
.	TRBV28	TRBJ2-3	.	CASSLVAAGSLSGTDTQYF	TGTGCCAGCAGTTTGGTTGCGGCGGGTAGCCTTTCGGGCACAGATACGCAGTATTTT
.	TRBV7-8	TRBJ2-3	.	CASSSGIAASTDTQYF	TGTGCCAGCAGCTCCGGAATAGCGGCTAGCACAGATACGCAGTATTTT
.	TRBV30	TRBJ2-2	.	CAWSDPGEITGELFF	TGTGCCTGGAGTGATCCGGGAGAGATCACCGGGGAGCTGTTTTTT
TRBD2	TRBV27	TRBJ2-5	.	CASSRRTSGYQETQYF	TGTGCCAGCAGCCGAAGGACTAGCGGGTACCAAGAGACCCAGTACTTC
.	TRBV4-1	TRBJ2-1	.	CASSQGGRISYNEQFF	TGCGCCAGCAGCCAAGGGGGGCGGATCTCCTACAATGAGCAGTTCTTC
.	TRBV9	TRBJ1-2	once	CASSTRGGEHGYTF	TGTGCCAGCAGCACGCGGGGGGGTGAACATGGCTACACCTTC
.	TRBV19	TRBJ2-6	once	CASTEGGFGANVLTF	TGTGCCAGTACCGAGGGGGGTTTTGGGGCCAACGTCCTGACTTTC